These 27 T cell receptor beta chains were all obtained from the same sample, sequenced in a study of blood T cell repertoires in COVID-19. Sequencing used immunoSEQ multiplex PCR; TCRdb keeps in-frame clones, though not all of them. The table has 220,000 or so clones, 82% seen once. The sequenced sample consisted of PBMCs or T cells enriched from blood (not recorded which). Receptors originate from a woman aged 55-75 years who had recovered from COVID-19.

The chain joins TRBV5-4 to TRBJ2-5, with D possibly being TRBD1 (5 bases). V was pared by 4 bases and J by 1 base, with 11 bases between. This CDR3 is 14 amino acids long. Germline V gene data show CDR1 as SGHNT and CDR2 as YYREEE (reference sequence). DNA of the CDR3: TGTGCCAGCAGCGGTGGCCAGGGCCAAGAGACCCAGTACTTC. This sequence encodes CASSGGQGQETQYF.

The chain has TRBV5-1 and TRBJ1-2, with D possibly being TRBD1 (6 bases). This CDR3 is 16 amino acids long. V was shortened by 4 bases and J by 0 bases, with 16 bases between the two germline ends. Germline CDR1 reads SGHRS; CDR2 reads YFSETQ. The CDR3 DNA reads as TGCGCCAGCAGCGCCCTAAGGGACAAAGCTAACTATGGCTACACCTTC. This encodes CASSALRDKANYGYTF.

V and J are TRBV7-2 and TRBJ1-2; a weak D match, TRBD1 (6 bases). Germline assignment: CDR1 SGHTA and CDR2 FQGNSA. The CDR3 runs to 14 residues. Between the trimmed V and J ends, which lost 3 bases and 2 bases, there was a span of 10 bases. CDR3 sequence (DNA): TGTGCCAGCAGCTTTGGGGGCTCGAACTATGGCTACACCTTC. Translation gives CASSFGGSNYGYTF.

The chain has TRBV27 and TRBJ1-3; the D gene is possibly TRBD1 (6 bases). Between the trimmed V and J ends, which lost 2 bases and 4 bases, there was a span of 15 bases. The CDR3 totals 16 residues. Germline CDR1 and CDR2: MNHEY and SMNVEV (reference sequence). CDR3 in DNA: TGTGCCAGCAGTTTAACCCGGGACACTCTGGGAAACACCATATATTTT. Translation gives CASSLTRDTLGNTIYF.

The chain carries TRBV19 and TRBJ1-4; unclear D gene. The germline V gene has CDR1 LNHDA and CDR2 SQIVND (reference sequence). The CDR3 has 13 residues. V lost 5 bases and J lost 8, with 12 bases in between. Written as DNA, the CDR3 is TGTGCCAGTAGTTCCCCCGGCGGGGAAAAACTGTTTTTT. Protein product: CASSSPGGEKLFF.

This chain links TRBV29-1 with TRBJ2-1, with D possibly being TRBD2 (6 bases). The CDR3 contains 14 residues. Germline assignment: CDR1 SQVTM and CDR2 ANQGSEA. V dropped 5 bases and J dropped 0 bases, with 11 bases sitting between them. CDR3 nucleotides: TGCAGCGTTCCTAGCGTCAGCTCCTACAATGAGCAGTTCTTC. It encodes CSVPSVSSYNEQFF.

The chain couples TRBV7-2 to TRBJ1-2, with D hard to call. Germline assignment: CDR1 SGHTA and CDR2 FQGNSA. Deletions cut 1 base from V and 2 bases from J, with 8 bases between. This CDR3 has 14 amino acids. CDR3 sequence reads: CASSLGSSNYGYTF. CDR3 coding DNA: TGTGCCAGCAGCTTAGGGAGCAGCAACTATGGCTACACCTTC.

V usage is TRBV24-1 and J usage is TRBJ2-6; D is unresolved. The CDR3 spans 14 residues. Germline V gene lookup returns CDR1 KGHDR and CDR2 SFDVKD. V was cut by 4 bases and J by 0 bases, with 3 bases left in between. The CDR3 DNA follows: TGTGCCACCAGTGACAACTCTGGGGCCAACGTCCTGACTTTC. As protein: CATSDNSGANVLTF.

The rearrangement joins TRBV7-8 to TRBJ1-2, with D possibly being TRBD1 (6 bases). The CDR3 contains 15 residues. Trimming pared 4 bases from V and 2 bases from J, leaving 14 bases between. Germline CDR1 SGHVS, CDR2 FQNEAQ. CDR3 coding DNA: TGTGCCAGCAGCTCTTATGGGGGGGCAAACTATGGCTACACCTTC. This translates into CASSSYGGANYGYTF.

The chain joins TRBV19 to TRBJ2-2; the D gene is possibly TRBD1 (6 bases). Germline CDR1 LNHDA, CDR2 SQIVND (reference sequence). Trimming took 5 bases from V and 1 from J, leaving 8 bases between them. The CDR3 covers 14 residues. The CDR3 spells CASSQGQNTGELFF. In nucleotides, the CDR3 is TGTGCCAGTAGTCAGGGACAGAACACCGGGGAGCTGTTTTTT.

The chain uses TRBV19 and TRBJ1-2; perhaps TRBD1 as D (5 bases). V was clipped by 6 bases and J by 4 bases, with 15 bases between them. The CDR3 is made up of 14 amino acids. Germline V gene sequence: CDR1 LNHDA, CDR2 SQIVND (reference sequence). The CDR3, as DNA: TGTGCCAGTAGGCAACAGGTGGATGGCTATGGCTACACCTTC. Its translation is CASRQQVDGYGYTF.

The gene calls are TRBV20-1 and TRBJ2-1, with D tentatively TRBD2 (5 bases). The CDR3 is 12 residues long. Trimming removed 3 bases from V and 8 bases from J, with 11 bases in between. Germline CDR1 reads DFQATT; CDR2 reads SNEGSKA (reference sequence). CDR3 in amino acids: CSASGSSDEQFF. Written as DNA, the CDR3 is TGCAGTGCTAGTGGGAGTTCTGATGAGCAGTTCTTC.

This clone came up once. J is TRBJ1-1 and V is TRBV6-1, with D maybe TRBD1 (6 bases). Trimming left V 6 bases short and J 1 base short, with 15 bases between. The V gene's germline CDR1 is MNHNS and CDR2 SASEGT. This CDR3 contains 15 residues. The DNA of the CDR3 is TGTGCCAGCAGAGACCACGGACAGAAGAACACTGAAGCTTTCTTT. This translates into CASRDHGQKNTEAFF.

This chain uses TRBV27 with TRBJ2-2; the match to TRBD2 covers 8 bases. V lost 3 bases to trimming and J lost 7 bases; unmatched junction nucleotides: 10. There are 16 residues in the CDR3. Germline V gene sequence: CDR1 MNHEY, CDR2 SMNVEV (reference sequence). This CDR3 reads CASSFGSGSRIGELFF. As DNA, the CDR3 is TGTGCCAGCAGTTTTGGGAGCGGGAGCCGTATCGGGGAGCTGTTTTTT.

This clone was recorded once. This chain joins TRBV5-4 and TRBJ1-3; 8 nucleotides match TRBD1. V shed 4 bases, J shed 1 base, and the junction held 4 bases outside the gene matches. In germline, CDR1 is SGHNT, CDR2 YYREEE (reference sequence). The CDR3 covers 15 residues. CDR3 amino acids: CASSLQGGSGNTIYF. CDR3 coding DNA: TGTGCCAGCAGCCTACAGGGGGGATCTGGAAACACCATATATTTT.

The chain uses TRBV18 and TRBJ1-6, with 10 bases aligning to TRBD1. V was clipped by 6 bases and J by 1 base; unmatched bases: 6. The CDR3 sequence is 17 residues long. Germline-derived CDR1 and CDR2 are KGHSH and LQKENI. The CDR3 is CASSLWTGGSYNSPLHF. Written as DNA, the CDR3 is TGTGCCAGCTCGCTTTGGACAGGGGGTTCCTATAATTCACCCCTCCACTTT.

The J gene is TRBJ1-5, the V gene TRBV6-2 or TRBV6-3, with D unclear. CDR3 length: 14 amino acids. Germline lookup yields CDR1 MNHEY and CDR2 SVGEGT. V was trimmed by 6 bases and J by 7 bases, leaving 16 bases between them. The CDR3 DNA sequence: TGTGCCAGCAGCTTAACCGGCGCAGGACAGCCCCAGCATTTT. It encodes CASSLTGAGQPQHF.

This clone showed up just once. The CDR3, as DNA: TGCGCCAGCAGCCCCGGACTAGCGGTCCCTCAAGAGACCCAGTACTTC. Translated, it gives CASSPGLAVPQETQYF. V and J are TRBV5-1 and TRBJ2-5; 10 bases map to TRBD2. Germline assignment: CDR1 SGHRS and CDR2 YFSETQ. J lost 2 bases, V lost 4 bases, and 8 bases had no gene match. The CDR3 contains 16 residues.

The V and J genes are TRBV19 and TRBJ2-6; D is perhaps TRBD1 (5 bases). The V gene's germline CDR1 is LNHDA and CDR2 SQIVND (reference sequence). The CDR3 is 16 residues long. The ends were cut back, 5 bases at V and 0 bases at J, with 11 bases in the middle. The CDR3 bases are TGTGCCAGTAGTCCACGACAGAGCTCTGGGGCCAACGTCCTGACTTTC. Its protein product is CASSPRQSSGANVLTF. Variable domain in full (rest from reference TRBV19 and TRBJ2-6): DGGITQSPKYLFRKEGQNVTLSCEQNLNHDAMYWYRQDPGQGLRLIYYSQIVNDFQKGDIAEGYSVSREKKESFPLTVTSAQKNPTAFYLCASSPRQSSGANVLTFGAGSRLTVL.

The CDR3 DNA follows: TGTGCCAGTAGTAAACAGGGGTCCCATGAAGCTTTCTTT. Translation gives CASSKQGSHEAFF. The chain is built from TRBV19 and TRBJ1-1; 7 nucleotides match TRBD1. Germline V CDR1 and CDR2: LNHDA, SQIVND (reference sequence). With V trimmed by 4 bases and J by 7 bases, 6 bases remained unmatched. CDR3 length: 13 residues.

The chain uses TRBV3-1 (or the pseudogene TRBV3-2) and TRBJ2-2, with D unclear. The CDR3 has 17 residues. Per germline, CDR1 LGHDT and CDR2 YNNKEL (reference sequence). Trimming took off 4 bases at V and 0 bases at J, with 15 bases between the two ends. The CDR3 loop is CASSPNLAEPNTGELFF. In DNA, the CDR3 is TGTGCCAGCAGCCCAAACCTGGCGGAACCGAACACCGGGGAGCTGTTTTTT.

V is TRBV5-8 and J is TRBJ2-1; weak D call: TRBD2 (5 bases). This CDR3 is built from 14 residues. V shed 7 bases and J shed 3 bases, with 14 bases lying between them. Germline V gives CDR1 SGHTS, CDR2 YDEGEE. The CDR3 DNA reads TGTGCCAGCGTACCGAGCGGCTTCTACAATGAGCAGTTCTTC. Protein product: CASVPSGFYNEQFF.

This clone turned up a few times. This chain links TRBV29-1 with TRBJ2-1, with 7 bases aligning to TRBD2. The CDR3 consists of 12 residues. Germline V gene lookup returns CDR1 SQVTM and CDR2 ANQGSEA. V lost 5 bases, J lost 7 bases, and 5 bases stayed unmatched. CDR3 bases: TGCAGCGTTTACGGGAGGTTGAATGAGCAGTTCTTC. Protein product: CSVYGRLNEQFF.

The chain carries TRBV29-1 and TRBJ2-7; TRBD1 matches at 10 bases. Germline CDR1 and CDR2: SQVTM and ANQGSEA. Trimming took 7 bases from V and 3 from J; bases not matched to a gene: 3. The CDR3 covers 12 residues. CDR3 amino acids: CSAGTGDYEQYF. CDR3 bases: TGCAGCGCCGGGACAGGGGACTACGAGCAGTACTTC.

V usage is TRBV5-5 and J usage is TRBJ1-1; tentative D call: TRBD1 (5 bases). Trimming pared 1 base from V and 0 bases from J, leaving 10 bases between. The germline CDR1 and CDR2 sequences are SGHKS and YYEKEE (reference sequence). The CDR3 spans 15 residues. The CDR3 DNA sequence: TGTGCCAGCAGCTTGAGCGGGGGGTTGAACACTGAAGCTTTCTTT. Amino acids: CASSLSGGLNTEAFF. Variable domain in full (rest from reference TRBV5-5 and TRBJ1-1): DAGVTQSPTHLIKTRGQQVTLRCSPISGHKSVSWYQQVLGQGPQFIFQYYEKEERGRGNFPDRFSARQFPNYSSELNVNALLLGDSALYLCASSLSGGLNTEAFFGQGTRLTVV.

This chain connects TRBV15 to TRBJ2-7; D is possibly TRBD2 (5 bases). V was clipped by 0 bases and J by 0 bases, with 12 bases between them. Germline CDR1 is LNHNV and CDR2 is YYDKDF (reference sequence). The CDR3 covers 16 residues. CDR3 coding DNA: TGTGCCACCAGCAGAGATTCTGCCGGGGACTCCTACGAGCAGTACTTC. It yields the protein CATSRDSAGDSYEQYF. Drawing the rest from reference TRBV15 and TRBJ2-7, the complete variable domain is DAMVIQNPRYQVTQFGKPVTLSCSQTLNHNVMYWYQQKSSQAPKLLFHYYDKDFNNEADTPDNFQSRRPNTSFCFLDIRSPGLGDTAMYLCATSRDSAGDSYEQYFGPGTRLTVT.

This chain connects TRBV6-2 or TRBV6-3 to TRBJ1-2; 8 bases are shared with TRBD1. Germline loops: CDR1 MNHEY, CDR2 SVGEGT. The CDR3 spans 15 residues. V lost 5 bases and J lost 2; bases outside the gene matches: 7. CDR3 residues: CASSDRPGGNYGYTF. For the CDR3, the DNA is TGTGCCAGCAGTGACAGGCCAGGGGGCAACTATGGCTACACCTTC.